The 27 T cell receptor beta chains reported below all come from one sample, sequenced in a study of beta chain features in type 1 diabetes. Expressed TCRB transcripts got sequenced, as all isolated RNA was reverse transcribed. Repertoires were generated with immunoSEQ multiplex PCR, while TCRdb's copy carries only in-frame clones and drops some. The table records roughly 610,000 clones, 15% of them present only once. The specimen was naive CD4+ T cells from blood. The receptors originated from a man between 18 and 35 years old in good health.

The sample holds a few counts of this clone. The chain combines TRBV5-4 with TRBJ2-6; possibly TRBD1 for D (6 bases). This CDR3 spans 16 amino acids. Trimming took 3 bases from V and 2 from J, leaving 12 bases between them. Looked up from germline, CDR1 is SGHNT and CDR2 is YYREEE (reference sequence). CDR3 protein: CASSYPRGTGANVLTF. The DNA for the CDR3 is TGTGCCAGCAGCTACCCGAGGGGGACTGGGGCCAACGTCCTGACTTTC.

This clone was found a few times. The chain couples TRBV7-9 to TRBJ2-5; TRBD1 aligns across 10 bases. The J call may be in error: the DNA end matches TRBJ2-7 better. The CDR3 has 15 amino acids. The germline gives CDR1 SEHNR, CDR2 FQNEAQ (reference sequence). CDR3 amino acids: CASSFAGTGEYEQYF. CDR3 sequence (DNA): TGTGCCAGCAGCTTCGCCGGGACAGGGGAGTACGAGCAGTACTTC.

This clone appeared a few times. The chain joins TRBV7-2 to TRBJ2-7; TRBD2 matches at 14 bases. V was pared by 6 bases and J by 0 bases, with 4 bases of the junction left unmatched. The CDR3 runs to 16 residues. In germline, CDR1 is SGHTA, CDR2 FQGNSA. The CDR3 loop is CASSWTSGGSSYEQYF. The CDR3 DNA reads TGTGCCAGCAGTTGGACTAGCGGGGGGAGCTCCTACGAGCAGTACTTC.

The CDR3: CAWSASLPGLYGYTF. Written as DNA, the CDR3 is TGTGCCTGGAGTGCATCCCTTCCAGGACTCTATGGCTACACCTTC. This sequence joins TRBV30 and TRBJ1-2, with D unresolved. CDR1 is GTSNPN and CDR2 is SVGIG in the germline V gene (reference sequence). The CDR3 consists of 15 residues. V lost 1 base and J lost 4, with 16 bases in between. The full variable domain, rest sourced from reference TRBV30 and TRBJ1-2, is SQTIHQWPATLVQPVGSPLSLECTVEGTSNPNLYWYRQAAGRGLQLLFYSVGIGQISSEVPQNLSASRPQDRQFILSSKKLLLSDSGFYLCAWSASLPGLYGYTFGSGTRLTVV.

The V call is TRBV27, the J call TRBJ2-7; 8 nucleotides align to TRBD2. The CDR3 totals 14 residues. Germline CDR1 MNHEY, CDR2 SMNVEV (reference sequence). The V segment lost 5 bases and the J segment 2 bases; nucleotides outside the gene matches: 5. The CDR3 coding sequence is TGTGCCAGCAGTCGGGAGGGGTCGACCTACGAGCAGTACTTC. The encoded protein is CASSREGSTYEQYF.

The chain uses TRBV7-2 and TRBJ1-1, with 8 bases lining up with TRBD1. J lost 3 bases, V lost 2 bases, and 2 bases had no gene match. The CDR3 covers 14 residues. Germline V gene sequence: CDR1 SGHTA, CDR2 FQGNSA. The CDR3 DNA reads as TGTGCCAGCAGCTTAAGCAGGGGGCACACTGAAGCTTTCTTT. Translation gives CASSLSRGHTEAFF.

This clone was seen more than once but under ten times. J is TRBJ2-3 and V is TRBV29-1; D unresolved. CDR3 length: 10 amino acids. V lost 7 bases to trimming and J lost 5 bases, with 7 bases between them. Germline V gene lookup returns CDR1 SQVTM and CDR2 ANQGSEA. The CDR3 bases are TGCAGCGGGGCGGAAGATACGCAGTATTTT. The encoded protein is CSGAEDTQYF.

J is TRBJ2-7 and V is TRBV19; D might be TRBD1 (6 bases). With 2 bases removed from V and 0 bases from J, the gap between germline ends came to 17 bases. The CDR3 is 17 amino acids. CDR1 and CDR2 from the germline V gene are LNHDA and SQIVND (reference sequence). The CDR3 here is CASSIRTIVGGSYEQYF. CDR3 nucleotide sequence: TGTGCCAGTAGTATAAGGACGATAGTAGGGGGCTCCTACGAGCAGTACTTC.

The rearrangement uses TRBV30 and TRBJ2-1, with 10 bases matching TRBD2. This CDR3 spans 16 amino acids. V shed 2 bases and J 8 bases; nucleotides not matched to a gene: 12. Germline V lookup: CDR1 GTSNPN, CDR2 SVGIG (reference sequence). The CDR3 DNA is TGTGCCTGGAGTATGGGAGGGCTAGCGGGGGTCTATGAGCAGTTCTTC. Its translation is CAWSMGGLAGVYEQFF. The full variable domain, with the rest looked up from reference TRBV30 and TRBJ2-1, is SQTIHQWPATLVQPVGSPLSLECTVEGTSNPNLYWYRQAAGRGLQLLFYSVGIGQISSEVPQNLSASRPQDRQFILSSKKLLLSDSGFYLCAWSMGGLAGVYEQFFGPGTRLTVL.

The chain links TRBV9 to TRBJ2-1; 9 nucleotides agree with TRBD1. Trimming cost V 5 bases and J 7 bases; bases outside gene matches: 4. This CDR3 comprises 13 residues. From germline, CDR1 is SGDLS and CDR2 YYNGEE. The CDR3 sequence is CASRGQGSNEQFF. The CDR3 DNA is TGTGCCAGCAGGGGACAGGGATCGAATGAGCAGTTCTTC.

This chain uses TRBV5-1 with TRBJ2-1; D is tentatively TRBD1 or TRBD2 (5 bases each). The CDR3 is 13 amino acids. Trimming removed 7 bases from V and 5 bases from J, with 13 bases in between. CDR1 is SGHRS and CDR2 is YFSETQ in the germline V gene. The CDR3 DNA is TGCGCCAGCCGCCTAAGAGGGGACAATGAGCAGTTCTTC. Amino acid sequence: CASRLRGDNEQFF.

V is TRBV19 and J is TRBJ1-1; no reliable D call. The germline V and J ends were trimmed by 9 bases and 5 bases, with 16 bases remaining between them. The CDR3 covers 13 residues. Germline values: CDR1 LNHDA, CDR2 SQIVND (reference sequence). The CDR3 DNA is TGTGCCAGCGATGACCACCGCGGTACTGAAGCTTTCTTT. It translates to CASDDHRGTEAFF.

This clone was counted a few times. This specimen includes other DNA sequences encoding the same CDR3. This rearrangement joins TRBV9 to TRBJ1-1, with D unclear. The germline CDR1 and CDR2 sequences are SGDLS and YYNGEE. The CDR3 has 13 residues. V shed 0 bases and J shed 1 base, with 4 bases lying between them. The CDR3 DNA reads as TGTGCCAGCAGCGTAGGAAGGAACACTGAAGCTTTCTTT. Its protein product is CASSVGRNTEAFF. The variable domain in full, with the rest retrieved from reference TRBV9 and TRBJ1-1, is DSGVTQTPKHLITATGQRVTLRCSPRSGDLSVYWYQQSLDQGLQFLIQYYNGEERAKGNILERFSAQQFPDLHSELNLSSLELGDSALYFCASSVGRNTEAFFGQGTRLTVV.

The V call is TRBV4-3, the J call TRBJ1-1; no definite D call. Germline CDR1 is LGHNA and CDR2 is YSLEER. This CDR3 spans 14 amino acids. The germline V and J ends were trimmed by 0 bases and 0 bases, with 5 bases remaining between them. DNA of the CDR3: TGCGCCAGCAGCCAAGATTGGCTGAACACTGAAGCTTTCTTT. This encodes CASSQDWLNTEAFF.

The V gene is TRBV4-1, the J gene TRBJ2-5; D not resolved. The CDR3 has 14 amino acids. V dropped 0 bases and J dropped 1 base, with 6 bases sitting between them. Germline lookup yields CDR1 MGHRA and CDR2 YSYEKL. For the CDR3, the DNA is TGCGCCAGCAGCCAAGATAGGATCCAAGAGACCCAGTACTTC. Translating gives CASSQDRIQETQYF.

This sequence joins TRBV7-3 and TRBJ2-1, with 7 bases that match TRBD1. The CDR3 totals 15 residues. V lost 4 bases to trimming and J lost 6 bases; unmatched junction nucleotides: 9. The germline V gene has CDR1 SGHTA and CDR2 FQGTGA. CDR3 sequence: CASSSTGTAGNEQFF. In DNA, the CDR3 is TGTGCCAGCAGCTCCACCGGGACAGCAGGCAATGAGCAGTTCTTC. Complete variable domain (other parts from reference TRBV7-3 and TRBJ2-1): GAGVSQTPSNKVTEKGKYVELRCDPISGHTALYWYRQSLGQGPEFLIYFQGTGAADDSGLPNDRFFAVRPEGSVSTLKIQRTERGDSAVYLCASSSTGTAGNEQFFGPGTRLTVL.

The genes are TRBV7-9 and TRBJ2-3, with TRBD1 identical over 8 bases. Germline V lookup: CDR1 SEHNR, CDR2 FQNEAQ (reference sequence). Trimming at V came to 5 bases and at J to 4 bases, leaving 8 bases not matched to a gene. This CDR3 is built from 15 residues. The DNA of the CDR3 is TGTGCCAGCAGCCGACTGACAGGGGTAGCAGATACGCAGTATTTT. Translating gives CASSRLTGVADTQYF.

The chain has TRBV5-1 and TRBJ2-7, with 7 bases identical to TRBD1. Germline values: CDR1 SGHRS, CDR2 YFSETQ. This CDR3 has 14 amino acids. V trimming: 4 bases; J trimming: 4 bases; junction bases outside the gene matches: 8. The CDR3 DNA sequence: TGCGCCAGCAGCCAACAGGGGAATGCGTACGAGCAGTACTTC. This codes for CASSQQGNAYEQYF.

The table lists this clone with a few counts. The chain is built from TRBV19 and TRBJ2-1; a weak D match, TRBD2 (6 bases). The V and J ends lost 3 bases and 0 bases respectively, with 6 bases between them. CDR3 length equals 14 residues. Germline lookup yields CDR1 LNHDA and CDR2 SQIVND (reference sequence). This chain's CDR3 is CASSMTSSYNEQFF. The CDR3 DNA sequence: TGTGCCAGTAGTATGACTAGCTCCTACAATGAGCAGTTCTTC. Drawing the rest from reference TRBV19 and TRBJ2-1, the complete variable domain is DGGITQSPKYLFRKEGQNVTLSCEQNLNHDAMYWYRQDPGQGLRLIYYSQIVNDFQKGDIAEGYSVSREKKESFPLTVTSAQKNPTAFYLCASSMTSSYNEQFFGPGTRLTVL.

This clone showed up just a few times. The chain combines TRBV6-5 with TRBJ1-2; 8 nucleotides align to TRBD1. Germline trimming cut 7 bases from V and 7 bases from J; bases unmatched to any gene: 8. Germline lookup yields CDR1 MNHEY and CDR2 SVGAGI. The CDR3 extends over 13 amino acids. Written as DNA, the CDR3 is TGTGCCAGCACTCTCGGGACAGGAGGTGGCTACACCTTC. Its translation is CASTLGTGGGYTF.

V usage is TRBV10-3 and J usage is TRBJ2-7; the match to TRBD1 covers 8 bases. The CDR3 has 15 residues. The germline CDR1 and CDR2 sequences are ENHRY and SYGVKD. J was trimmed by 7 bases and V by 3 bases; bases with no gene match: 11. CDR3 sequence: CAISESDRGPGEQYF. DNA for the CDR3: TGTGCCATCAGTGAATCCGACAGGGGACCGGGTGAGCAGTACTTC.

The J gene is TRBJ1-4, the V gene TRBV18, with D possibly being TRBD1 (6 bases). Germline V gene lookup returns CDR1 KGHSH and CDR2 LQKENI. V lost 4 bases to trimming and J lost 8 bases, with 11 bases between them. This CDR3 comprises 13 residues. CDR3 nucleotides: TGTGCCAGCTCACGGCAGGGGTGGGAAAAACTGTTTTTT. Its translation is CASSRQGWEKLFF.

The chain uses TRBV5-1 and TRBJ2-1; 12 positions match TRBD2. The CDR3 extends over 16 amino acids. Per the germline V gene, CDR1 is SGHRS and CDR2 is YFSETQ. J lost 7 bases, V lost 0 bases, and 5 bases had no gene match. This CDR3 is CASSLDLAGGPNEQFF. Written as DNA, the CDR3 is TGCGCCAGCAGCTTGGATCTAGCGGGAGGGCCAAATGAGCAGTTCTTC.

V and J are TRBV9 and TRBJ2-3; 9 nucleotides align to TRBD1. V lost 4 bases to trimming and J lost 5 bases; unmatched junction nucleotides: 11. The V gene's germline CDR1 is SGDLS and CDR2 YYNGEE. There are 16 residues in the CDR3. CDR3 sequence (DNA): TGTGCCAGCAGCCAAGTCCGGGACAGGGCCCAAGATACGCAGTATTTT. Residues: CASSQVRDRAQDTQYF.

The rearrangement uses TRBV10-3 and TRBJ2-3, with 11 bases matching TRBD2. J lost 4 bases, V lost 6 bases, and 6 bases had no gene match. The CDR3 contains 15 residues. Germline V gene sequence: CDR1 ENHRY, CDR2 SYGVKD. The CDR3 bases are TGTGCCATCAGCTTGACTAGCGGGATAGCAGATACGCAGTATTTT. It yields the protein CAISLTSGIADTQYF.

This clone was counted between two and nine times. This chain joins TRBV7-8 and TRBJ1-6; possibly TRBD1 for D (6 bases). V dropped 2 bases and J dropped 4 bases, with 15 bases sitting between them. This CDR3 spans 17 amino acids. Per the germline V gene, CDR1 is SGHVS and CDR2 is FQNEAQ. The CDR3 protein is CASSLMGGQVYNSPLHF. In nucleotides, the CDR3 is TGTGCCAGCAGCTTAATGGGGGGGCAGGTTTATAATTCACCCCTCCACTTT.

The chain links TRBV7-6 to TRBJ1-1, with D tentatively TRBD1 (6 bases). Germline assignment: CDR1 SGHVS and CDR2 FNYEAQ. The V end lost 5 bases, the J end lost 6 bases, and 10 bases lay between the germline ends. CDR3 size: 12 residues. As DNA, the CDR3 is TGTGCCAGCAGCCCCCAGGGGCCTGAAGCTTTCTTT. This translates into CASSPQGPEAFF.